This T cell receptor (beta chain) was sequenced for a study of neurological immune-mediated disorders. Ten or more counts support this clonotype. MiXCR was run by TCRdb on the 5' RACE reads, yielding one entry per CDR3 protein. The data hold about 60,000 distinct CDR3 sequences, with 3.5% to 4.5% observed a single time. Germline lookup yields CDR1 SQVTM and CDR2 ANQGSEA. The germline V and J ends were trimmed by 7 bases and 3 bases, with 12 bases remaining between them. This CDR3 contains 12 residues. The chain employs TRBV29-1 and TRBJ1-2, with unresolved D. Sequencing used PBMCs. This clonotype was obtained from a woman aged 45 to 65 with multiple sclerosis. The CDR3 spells CSDLSLYYGYTF. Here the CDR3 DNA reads TGCAGCGACCTGTCTCTGTACTATGGCTACACCTTC.